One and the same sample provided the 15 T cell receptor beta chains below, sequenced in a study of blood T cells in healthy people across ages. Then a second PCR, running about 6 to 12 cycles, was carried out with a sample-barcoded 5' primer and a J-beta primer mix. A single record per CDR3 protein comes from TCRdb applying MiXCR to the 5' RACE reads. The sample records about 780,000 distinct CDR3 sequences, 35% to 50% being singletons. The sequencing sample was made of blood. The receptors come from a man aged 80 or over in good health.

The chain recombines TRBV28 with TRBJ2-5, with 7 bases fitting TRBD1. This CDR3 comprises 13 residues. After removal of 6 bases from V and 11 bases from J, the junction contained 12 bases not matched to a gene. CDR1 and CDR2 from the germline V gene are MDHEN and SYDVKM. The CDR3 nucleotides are TGTGCCAGCAGCCTTACAGGGGAGCATGAGCAGTACTTC. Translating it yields CASSLTGEHEQYF.

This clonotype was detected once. CDR3 region: CASSSTALLPGSYNEQFF. CDR3 nucleotide sequence: TGTGCCAGCAGCTCAACTGCCCTCCTACCCGGGAGCTACAATGAGCAGTTCTTC. This chain joins TRBV7-2 and TRBJ2-1, with D tentatively TRBD2 (6 bases). V lost 4 bases and J 3 bases, leaving 22 bases between the germline ends. The CDR3 contains 18 residues. The germline CDR1 and CDR2 sequences are SGHTA and FQGNSA.

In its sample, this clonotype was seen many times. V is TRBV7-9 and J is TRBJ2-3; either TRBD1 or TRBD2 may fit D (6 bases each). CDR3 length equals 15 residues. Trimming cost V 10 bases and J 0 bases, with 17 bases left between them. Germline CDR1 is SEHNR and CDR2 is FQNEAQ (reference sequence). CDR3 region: CATARGVGSTDTQYF. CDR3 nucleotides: TGTGCCACCGCGAGGGGGGTTGGAAGCACAGATACGCAGTATTTT.

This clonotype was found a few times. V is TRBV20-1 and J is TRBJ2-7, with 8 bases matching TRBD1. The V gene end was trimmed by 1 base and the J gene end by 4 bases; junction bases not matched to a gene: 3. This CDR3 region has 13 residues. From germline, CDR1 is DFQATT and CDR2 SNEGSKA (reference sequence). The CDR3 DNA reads TGCAGTGCTAGAGGGGACAGGTTGTACGAGCAGTACTTC. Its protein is CSARGDRLYEQYF.

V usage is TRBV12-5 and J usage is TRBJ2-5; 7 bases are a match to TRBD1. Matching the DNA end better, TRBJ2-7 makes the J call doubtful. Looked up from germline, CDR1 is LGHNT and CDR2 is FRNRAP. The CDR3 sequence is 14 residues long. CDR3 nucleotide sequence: TGTGCTAGTGGTTTGAGAAACAGGGGCCTCGAGCAGTACTTC. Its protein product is CASGLRNRGLEQYF.

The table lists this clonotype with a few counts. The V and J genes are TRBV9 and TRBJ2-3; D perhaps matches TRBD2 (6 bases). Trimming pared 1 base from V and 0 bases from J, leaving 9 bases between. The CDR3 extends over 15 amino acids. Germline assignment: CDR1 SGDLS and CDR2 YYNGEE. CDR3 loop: CASSVLATSTDTQYF. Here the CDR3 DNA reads TGTGCCAGCAGCGTACTAGCGACTAGCACAGATACGCAGTATTTT.

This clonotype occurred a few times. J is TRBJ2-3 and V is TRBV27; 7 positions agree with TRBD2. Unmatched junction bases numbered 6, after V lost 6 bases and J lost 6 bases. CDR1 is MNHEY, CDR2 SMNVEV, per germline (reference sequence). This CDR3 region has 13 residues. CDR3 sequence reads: CASSSGRFDTQYF. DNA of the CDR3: TGTGCCAGCAGCTCCGGGAGGTTTGATACGCAGTATTTT.

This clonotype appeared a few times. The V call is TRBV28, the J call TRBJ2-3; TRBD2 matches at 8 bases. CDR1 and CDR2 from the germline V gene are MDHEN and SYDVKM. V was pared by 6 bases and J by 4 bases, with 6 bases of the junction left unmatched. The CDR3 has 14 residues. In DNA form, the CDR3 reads TGTGCCAGCAGGTCCGGGACTAGGGCAGATACGCAGTATTTT. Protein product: CASRSGTRADTQYF.

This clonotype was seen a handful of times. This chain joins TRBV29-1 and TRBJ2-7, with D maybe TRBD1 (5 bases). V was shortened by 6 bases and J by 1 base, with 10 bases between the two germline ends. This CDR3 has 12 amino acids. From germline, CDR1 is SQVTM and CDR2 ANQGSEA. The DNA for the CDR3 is TGCAGCGTGCTGACAGCTTCCTACGAGCAGTACTTC. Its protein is CSVLTASYEQYF.

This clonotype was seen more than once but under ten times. The CDR3, as DNA: TGTGCCAGCAGTTCGTGGCAGGGGTTGACGCGGGAGCAGTACTTC. It specifies CASSSWQGLTREQYF. The chain employs TRBV27 and TRBJ2-7, with D possibly matching TRBD1 (6 bases). Trimming left V 4 bases short and J 7 bases short, with 20 bases between. The CDR3 covers 15 residues. Germline loops: CDR1 MNHEY, CDR2 SMNVEV (reference sequence).

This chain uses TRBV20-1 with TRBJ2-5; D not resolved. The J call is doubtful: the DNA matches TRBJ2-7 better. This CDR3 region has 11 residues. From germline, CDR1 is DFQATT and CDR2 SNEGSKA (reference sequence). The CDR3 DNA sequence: TGCAGTGCTAGGCAGGCCAACGAGCAGTACTTC. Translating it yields CSARQANEQYF.

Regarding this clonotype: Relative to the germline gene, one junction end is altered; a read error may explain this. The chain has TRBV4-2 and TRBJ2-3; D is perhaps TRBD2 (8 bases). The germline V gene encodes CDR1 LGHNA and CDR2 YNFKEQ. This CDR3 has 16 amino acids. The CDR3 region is CASSQGLREGTDTQYF. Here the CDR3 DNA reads TGTGCCAGCAGCCAAGGTCTCCGGGAGGGGACAGATACACAGTATTTT.

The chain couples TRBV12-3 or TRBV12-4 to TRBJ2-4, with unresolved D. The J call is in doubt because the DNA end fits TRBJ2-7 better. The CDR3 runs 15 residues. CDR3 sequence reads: CASSKRVGVTYEQYF. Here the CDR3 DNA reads TGTGCCAGCAGTAAAAGGGTGGGCGTAACCTACGAGCAGTACTTC.

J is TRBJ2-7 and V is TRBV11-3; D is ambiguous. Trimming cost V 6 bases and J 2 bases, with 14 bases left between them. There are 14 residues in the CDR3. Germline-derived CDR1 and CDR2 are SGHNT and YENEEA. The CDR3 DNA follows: TGTGCCAGCAGGGACCGGGCCTCCCCCTACGAGCAGTACTTC. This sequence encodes CASRDRASPYEQYF.

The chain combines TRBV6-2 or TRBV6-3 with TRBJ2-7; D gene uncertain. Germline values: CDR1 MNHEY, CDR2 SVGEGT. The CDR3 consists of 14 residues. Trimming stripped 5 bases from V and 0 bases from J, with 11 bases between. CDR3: CASSVGITSYEQYF. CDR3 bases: TGTGCCAGCAGTGTGGGAATTACCTCCTACGAGCAGTACTTC.